These 25 T cell receptor beta chains originate from one sample sequenced in a study of human T cells and chemical hapten exposure. Documented time point: patch test 1, 2 weeks after DPC sensitization. Treatment here: therapeutic diphenylcyclopropenone sensitization with weekly scalp DPC. TCRdb reprocessed the RACE reads via MiXCR and lists one record per CDR3 protein. The top ten clones hold 7.2% of a sample with 13,000 to 15,000 distinct CDR3 sequences, about a sixth of them seen once. The sequencing used whole blood, collected in connection with sensitization to the hapten diphenylcyclopropenone (DPC). All receptors come from a woman aged 25 to 39 with alopecia areata. Some clones in this sample may be carry-over from other donors' samples.

This clonotype was counted ten times or more. The chain uses TRBV4-3 and TRBJ2-1, with TRBD1 as a possible D gene (6 bases). V lost 5 bases to trimming and J lost 10 bases, with 21 bases between them. The germline gives CDR1 LGHNA, CDR2 YSLEER. The CDR3 length is 15 residues. For the CDR3, the DNA is TGCGCCAGCAGCAATCAGGGGACCCCCTTCAGGGAGCAGTTCTTC. The encoded protein is CASSNQGTPFREQFF.

The V call is TRBV28, the J call TRBJ1-5; D may be TRBD1 (6 bases). The CDR3 is 12 residues long. CDR1 and CDR2 (germline): MDHEN, SYDVKM. Trimming stripped 10 bases from V and 3 bases from J, with 10 bases between. In DNA form, the CDR3 reads TGTGCCAATCAGGGGAACAATCAGCCCCAGCATTTT. This sequence encodes CANQGNNQPQHF.

In its sample, this clonotype ranks as medium-sized. The chain carries TRBV12-3 or TRBV12-4 and TRBJ2-1; the D gene is possibly TRBD1 (6 bases). The CDR3 is made up of 12 amino acids. Trimming pared 6 bases from V and 5 bases from J, leaving 8 bases between. CDR3 amino acids: CASRQGNNEQFF. CDR3 DNA: TGTGCCAGCAGACAGGGAAACAATGAGCAGTTCTTC.

By proportion, this clonotype is medium-sized. The chain recombines TRBV5-1 with TRBJ1-2; no clear D gene. This CDR3 is built from 12 residues. With 0 bases removed from V and 8 bases from J, the gap between germline ends came to 8 bases. The V gene's germline CDR1 is SGHRS and CDR2 YFSETQ. The CDR3 region is CASSLVGSGYTF. CDR3 DNA: TGCGCCAGCAGCTTGGTAGGATCCGGCTACACCTTC.

This clonotype was found many times. The J gene is TRBJ2-3, the V gene TRBV10-3; D unclear. CDR1 and CDR2 (germline): ENHRY, SYGVKD. V was shortened by 3 bases and J by 0 bases, with 10 bases between the two germline ends. CDR3 size: 15 residues. This chain's CDR3 is CAISEGRVSTDTQYF. Written as DNA, the CDR3 is TGTGCCATCAGTGAAGGAAGGGTTAGCACAGATACGCAGTATTTT.

This clonotype ranks as medium-sized. No conserved phenylalanine or tryptophan is present at the end of the CDR3, so a read error is the likely explanation. No DNA is shown, since the ends of the CDR3 on it are uncertain; the CDR3 is the one TCRdb lists. The chain is built from TRBV2 and TRBJ1-1; TRBD1, the table's D call, lacks a check against the DNA. Looked up from germline, CDR1 is SNHLY and CDR2 is FYNNEI. Including both end residues, the CDR3 is 11 amino acids long. CDR3 loop: CASSLQGRTLV.

This clonotype was seen repeatedly, ten times or more. The chain joins TRBV5-1 to TRBJ2-3, with 10 bases matching TRBD2. V gave up 4 bases and J gave up 2 bases; unmatched junction bases: 10. Germline CDR1 SGHRS, CDR2 YFSETQ. This CDR3 is built from 17 residues. DNA of the CDR3: TGCGCCAGCAGCGTCAGGTCTAGCGGGAGTACCACAGATACGCAGTATTTT. Encoded protein: CASSVRSSGSTTDTQYF.

In this sample, this clonotype turned up many times. The rearrangement links TRBV18 to TRBJ2-7, with D perhaps TRBD1 or TRBD2 (5 bases each). The CDR3 totals 14 residues. V dropped 4 bases and J dropped 5 bases, with 15 bases sitting between them. The V gene's germline CDR1 is KGHSH and CDR2 LQKENI. The CDR3 here is CASSLNGGIDEQYF. CDR3 DNA: TGTGCCAGCTCACTGAATGGGGGTATCGACGAGCAGTACTTC. Full variable domain (outside the CDR3, taken from reference TRBV18 and TRBJ2-7): NAGVMQNPRHLVRRRGQEARLRCSPMKGHSHVYWYRQLPEEGLKFMVYLQKENIIDESGMPKERFSAEFPKEGPSILRIQQVVRGDSAAYFCASSLNGGIDEQYFGPGTRLTVT.

This clonotype was observed a few times. The chain carries TRBV6-5 and TRBJ2-1, with 8 bases that match TRBD2. The CDR3 totals 13 residues. Germline CDR1 MNHEY, CDR2 SVGAGI. The V gene end was trimmed by 6 bases and the J gene end by 10 bases; junction bases not matched to a gene: 8. The CDR3 loop reads CASSRGLASEQFF. The CDR3 coding sequence is TGTGCCAGCAGCCGAGGACTAGCTAGCGAGCAGTTCTTC.

This clonotype was detected only a few times. The chain joins TRBV29-1 to TRBJ1-3; TRBD1 might be the D (6 bases). The CDR3 spans 14 residues. The germline gives CDR1 SQVTM, CDR2 ANQGSEA. Deletions cut 8 bases from V and 2 bases from J, with 16 bases between. As DNA, the CDR3 is TGCAGCTCCGCGGGGGGGCGAGCTGGAAACACCATATATTTT. Translation gives CSSAGGRAGNTIYF.

This clonotype was counted many times. The J gene is TRBJ2-3, the V gene TRBV5-4; tentatively, D is TRBD1 (5 bases). In germline, CDR1 is SGHNT, CDR2 YYREEE (reference sequence). The CDR3 runs to 15 residues. The ends were cut back, 0 bases at V and 3 bases at J, with 11 bases in the middle. CDR3 protein: CASSLGQGNTDTQYF. DNA for the CDR3: TGTGCCAGCAGCTTGGGGCAGGGAAATACAGATACGCAGTATTTT.

This chain joins TRBV25-1 and TRBJ2-2; no reliable D call. Germline CDR1 and CDR2: MGHDK and SYGVNS. V gave up 4 bases and J gave up 2 bases, with 11 bases separating them. There are 15 residues in the CDR3. CDR3 coding DNA: TGTGCCAGCAGTGTGTTAGGGCCTAACACCGGGGAGCTGTTTTTT. Protein product: CASSVLGPNTGELFF.

This clonotype came up many times. Written as DNA, the CDR3 is TGCAGTGCTAGGTCTTATGAGCAGTTCTTC. It translates to CSARSYEQFF. The chain is built from TRBV20-1 and TRBJ2-1; D call uncertain. The CDR3 totals 10 residues. Germline-derived CDR1 and CDR2 are DFQATT and SNEGSKA (reference sequence). Trimming pared 3 bases from V and 8 bases from J, leaving 5 bases between.

This clonotype is labeled as medium-sized. The V gene is TRBV6-1, the J gene TRBJ2-7; 7 nucleotides agree with TRBD1. V trimming: 6 bases; J trimming: 4 bases; junction bases outside the gene matches: 9. This CDR3 region has 14 residues. The germline V gene encodes CDR1 MNHNS and CDR2 SASEGT. The CDR3 nucleotides read TGTGCCAGCAGGATTGACAGGGTAATTTACGAGCAGTACGTC. Amino acid sequence: CASRIDRVIYEQYV.

The V call is TRBV20-1, the J call TRBJ2-3; D assignment may be TRBD1 or TRBD2 (5 bases each). Germline loops: CDR1 DFQATT, CDR2 SNEGSKA (reference sequence). Between the trimmed V and J ends, which lost 5 bases and 1 base, there was a span of 7 bases. The CDR3 sequence is 12 residues long. The CDR3 is CSAGTGTDTQYF. CDR3 coding DNA: TGCAGTGCTGGGACCGGCACAGATACGCAGTATTTT.

This clonotype is classed as medium-sized. The CDR3 here is CASSLLADTQYF. The CDR3 DNA sequence: TGTGCCAGCAGCTTATTAGCAGATACGCAGTATTTT. The chain recombines TRBV11-2 with TRBJ2-3, with D unclear. In germline, CDR1 is SGHAT, CDR2 FQNNGV. V was cut by 2 bases and J by 4 bases, with 4 bases left in between. The CDR3 length is 12 residues. Based on the CDR3 plus reference TRBV11-2 and TRBJ2-3, the full variable domain is EAGVAQSPRYKIIEKRQSVAFWCNPISGHATLYWYQQILGQGPKLLIQFQNNGVVDDSQLPKDRFSAERLKGVDSTLKIQPAKLEDSAVYLCASSLLADTQYFGPGTRLTVL.

This clonotype was seen only a few times. V and J are TRBV20-1 and TRBJ1-2; TRBD1 might be the D (5 bases). CDR1 and CDR2 (germline): DFQATT, SNEGSKA (reference sequence). This CDR3 contains 12 residues. Deletions cut 5 bases from V and 6 bases from J, with 13 bases between. The CDR3 DNA sequence: TGCAGTGCTGTCTCGGGGGTAAATGGCTACACCTTC. Translating it yields CSAVSGVNGYTF.

This clonotype is medium-sized by share. The gene calls are TRBV4-3 and TRBJ1-4; TRBD1 matches 9 bases. The CDR3 runs 17 residues. Germline lookup yields CDR1 LGHNA and CDR2 YSLEER. Trimming took 0 bases from V and 7 from J; bases not matched to a gene: 9. CDR3 sequence reads: CASSQDPWTGEVEKLFF. The CDR3 DNA reads TGCGCCAGCAGCCAAGATCCCTGGACAGGGGAGGTTGAAAAACTGTTTTTT.

The chain carries TRBV20-1 and TRBJ2-3; D is possibly TRBD2 (5 bases). Germline CDR1 is DFQATT and CDR2 is SNEGSKA (reference sequence). This CDR3 has 14 amino acids. Between the trimmed V and J ends, which lost 2 bases and 4 bases, there was a span of 13 bases. As DNA, the CDR3 is TGCAGTGCTAGACTTGGAGTGAGGGCAGATACGCAGTATTTT. Translated, it gives CSARLGVRADTQYF.

Ten or more counts support this clonotype. The chain couples TRBV5-6 to TRBJ1-6; D is ambiguous. The CDR3 totals 15 residues. V shed 0 bases and J shed 6 bases, with 10 bases lying between them. Germline-derived CDR1 and CDR2 are SGHDT and YYEEEE. For the CDR3, the DNA is TGTGCCAGCAGCTTGGGGCCAGCAAGTAATTCACCCCTCCACTTT. It specifies CASSLGPASNSPLHF.

The chain combines TRBV28 with TRBJ2-3; D may match TRBD1 or TRBD2 (5 bases each). Germline CDR1 reads MDHEN; CDR2 reads SYDVKM. The CDR3 totals 16 residues. Trimming removed 3 bases at V and 7 bases at J, with 20 bases between. As DNA, the CDR3 is TGTGCCAGCAGTTTTTCTCGGGGACCCCTAAGGAATACGCAGTATTTT. Residues: CASSFSRGPLRNTQYF.

In its sample, this clonotype was seen many times. V and J are TRBV10-3 and TRBJ1-1; unclear D gene. Per the germline V gene, CDR1 is ENHRY and CDR2 is SYGVKD. The CDR3 length is 15 residues. Trimming removed 3 bases at V and 11 bases at J, with 22 bases between. The chain's CDR3 is CAISEPGSRLGMAFF. The CDR3 DNA follows: TGTGCCATCAGTGAACCTGGTTCGAGGTTGGGGATGGCTTTCTTT.

The V and J genes are TRBV27 and TRBJ2-5, with D perhaps TRBD1 (6 bases). V was trimmed by 5 bases and J by 4 bases, leaving 14 bases between them. The germline V gene encodes CDR1 MNHEY and CDR2 SMNVEV (reference sequence). The CDR3 spans 14 residues. Here the CDR3 reads CASSPQTGRETQYF. DNA for the CDR3: TGTGCCAGCAGTCCCCAAACAGGGCGAGAGACCCAGTACTTC.

Many counts were recorded for this clonotype. V is TRBV6-5 and J is TRBJ2-5; TRBD1 matches at 7 bases. CDR1 is MNHEY, CDR2 SVGAGI, per germline. Trimming at V came to 2 bases and at J to 2 bases, leaving 2 bases not matched to a gene. This CDR3 comprises 14 residues. The CDR3 reads CASSYTGAQETQYF. CDR3 nucleotide sequence: TGTGCCAGCAGTTACACAGGGGCTCAAGAGACCCAGTACTTC.

This clonotype appeared many times. The chain uses TRBV21-1 and TRBJ2-2; the table's D gene call, TRBD2, was not cross checked with the DNA. TRBV21-1 is termed a pseudogene. The CDR3 length is 21 residues. In DNA form, the CDR3 reads TGTGCCAGCAGCAAAGTAGGGCGAGCCGGTAGCGGGGGTACGCTTACCGGGGAGCTGTTTTTT. It encodes CASSKVGRAGSGGTLTGELFF.